The 17 T cell receptor beta chains in this list originate from one sample, sequenced in a study of cytomegalovirus exposure and HLA in healthy donors. Primers: 60 Vbeta forward and 13 Jbeta reverse. The assay was immunoSEQ multiplex PCR, and TCRdb's table has in-frame clones only and misses some. The sample consists of 100,000 to 150,000 clones, 60% to 80% of them appearing once. Source material: PBMCs. The origin of the receptors is a woman aged 55-69 years in good health and CMV-seronegative.

This chain links TRBV19 with TRBJ2-4, with D unclear. The CDR3 is 15 amino acids. CDR1 is LNHDA and CDR2 is SQIVND in the germline V gene (reference sequence). V dropped 4 bases and J dropped 3 bases, with 13 bases sitting between them. Here the CDR3 reads CASSSVSSGKNIQYF. The CDR3 DNA reads as TGTGCCAGTAGTAGCGTCTCCTCGGGCAAAAACATTCAGTACTTC.

This clone was recorded only once. In DNA form, the CDR3 reads TGCGCCAGCAGCCTAGACGGGAACGAGCAGTACTTC. Amino acid sequence: CASSLDGNEQYF. J is TRBJ2-7 and V is TRBV4-1; D might be TRBD2 (5 bases). The CDR3 loop spans 12 amino acids. Germline loops: CDR1 MGHRA, CDR2 YSYEKL. Trimming removed 4 bases at V and 5 bases at J, with 9 bases between.

A single count supports this clone. V usage is TRBV19 and J usage is TRBJ2-5; 10 positions match TRBD2. The ends lost 5 bases at V and 1 base at J; junction bases unmatched: 7. Germline V gene data show CDR1 as LNHDA and CDR2 as SQIVND (reference sequence). This CDR3 has 16 residues. CDR3 DNA sequence: TGTGCCAGTAGTGCCGACCAGCGGGGGGGCCAAGAGACCCAGTACTTC. Protein product: CASSADQRGGQETQYF. Full variable domain (remainder filled in from reference TRBV19 and TRBJ2-5): DGGITQSPKYLFRKEGQNVTLSCEQNLNHDAMYWYRQDPGQGLRLIYYSQIVNDFQKGDIAEGYSVSREKKESFPLTVTSAQKNPTAFYLCASSADQRGGQETQYFGPGTRLLVL.

The chain recombines TRBV1 with TRBJ2-7; the tabulated D call, TRBD1, remains unverified against the DNA. TRBV1 represents a pseudogene. The CDR3 contains 16 residues. CDR3 bases: TGCACCAGCAGCCCGAATGCGGACACAATTTCCTACGAGCAGTACTTC. Translated: CTSSPNADTISYEQYF.

This chain uses TRBV13 with TRBJ1-1, with D hard to call. The V and J ends lost 1 base and 1 base respectively, with 4 bases between them. This CDR3 comprises 13 residues. The germline CDR1 and CDR2 sequences are PRHDT and FYEKMQ (reference sequence). CDR3: CASSLDSNTEAFF. The CDR3 bases are TGTGCCAGCAGCTTAGACTCGAACACTGAAGCTTTCTTT.

In its sample, this clone was seen a few times. The chain uses TRBV18 and TRBJ2-5, with 10 nucleotides matching TRBD2. Trimming took 3 bases from V and 5 from J; bases not matched to a gene: 6. CDR1 and CDR2 from the germline V gene are KGHSH and LQKENI. CDR3 length equals 15 residues. CDR3 protein: CASSPGTSVWETQYF. CDR3 coding DNA: TGTGCCAGCTCACCTGGGACTAGCGTTTGGGAGACCCAGTACTTC.

This clone showed up just once. The chain uses TRBV6-1 and TRBJ2-2; D is uncertain. Germline-derived CDR1 and CDR2 are MNHNS and SASEGT. V was shortened by 2 bases and J by 2 bases, with 6 bases between the two germline ends. There are 14 residues in the CDR3. Here the CDR3 reads CASSEPGNTGELFF. In DNA, the CDR3 is TGTGCCAGCAGTGAACCCGGTAACACCGGGGAGCTGTTTTTT.

This clone was observed a handful of times. The rearrangement joins TRBV6-1 to TRBJ2-7, with D possibly matching TRBD2 (5 bases). The CDR3 totals 15 residues. V was cut by 4 bases and J by 0 bases, with 13 bases left in between. Germline assignment: CDR1 MNHNS and CDR2 SASEGT. The CDR3 nucleotides read TGTGCCAGCAGTGGGACGGTGGGGAGCTCCTACGAGCAGTACTTC. Translation: CASSGTVGSSYEQYF.

The chain is built from TRBV5-4 and TRBJ1-2; 8 bases are a match to TRBD1. The CDR3 has 17 residues. From germline, CDR1 is SGHNT and CDR2 YYREEE (reference sequence). After removal of 4 bases from V and 4 bases from J, the junction contained 15 bases not matched to a gene. The CDR3 nucleotides are TGTGCCAGCAGCCCATATCCCCTCAGGGGGCAACGCTATGGCTACACCTTC. Translated, it gives CASSPYPLRGQRYGYTF.

The chain joins TRBV5-6 to TRBJ2-3, with D perhaps TRBD1 (6 bases). The CDR3 has 14 residues. Trimming shortened V by 6 bases and J by 4 bases, and 15 bases separated the two germline ends. Germline lookup yields CDR1 SGHDT and CDR2 YYEEEE. The CDR3 sequence: CASTATGLADTQYF. Here the CDR3 DNA reads TGTGCCAGCACCGCGACAGGTTTGGCAGATACGCAGTATTTT.

The count of this clone is one. The rearrangement joins TRBV30 to TRBJ1-3; D is unclear. Germline V gene sequence: CDR1 GTSNPN, CDR2 SVGIG (reference sequence). The CDR3 totals 13 residues. With 1 base removed from V and 6 bases from J, the gap between germline ends came to 10 bases. For the CDR3, the DNA is TGTGCCTGGAGTGAGAGGCCTTCAAACACCATATATTTT. The encoded protein is CAWSERPSNTIYF.

CDR3 sequence (DNA): TGCGCCAGCAGCCCCACTAGCTTTTCTCAGACCCAGTACTTC. Translated: CASSPTSFSQTQYF. The chain couples TRBV5-1 to TRBJ2-5, with D possibly matching TRBD2 (6 bases). This CDR3 is 14 amino acids long. Germline CDR1 and CDR2: SGHRS and YFSETQ. The V gene lost 4 bases and the J gene lost 6 bases, with 16 bases spanning the gap. Combining the CDR3 with reference TRBV5-1 and TRBJ2-5 gives the whole variable domain KAGVTQTPRYLIKTRGQQVTLSCSPISGHRSVSWYQQTPGQGLQFLFEYFSETQRNKGNFPGRFSGRQFSNSRSEMNVSTLELGDSALYLCASSPTSFSQTQYFGPGTRLLVL.

This chain uses TRBV19 with TRBJ1-5; possible D gene TRBD1, 5 bases. The CDR3 consists of 19 residues. V was pared by 3 bases and J by 0 bases, with 21 bases between. CDR1 and CDR2 (germline): LNHDA, SQIVND (reference sequence). CDR3 sequence: CASSIEGTALKYSNQPQHF. CDR3 DNA: TGTGCCAGTAGTATCGAAGGGACTGCATTAAAATATAGCAATCAGCCCCAGCATTTT.

This chain uses TRBV5-8 with TRBJ1-2, with 7 nucleotides matching TRBD1. J was trimmed by 5 bases and V by 0 bases; bases with no gene match: 4. Germline CDR1 is SGHTS and CDR2 is YDEGEE. The CDR3 contains 14 residues. In DNA form, the CDR3 reads TGTGCCAGCAGCTTGGACAGGGGCTGGTATGGCTACACCTTC. Translating gives CASSLDRGWYGYTF.

V usage is TRBV5-1 and J usage is TRBJ2-3, with D possibly matching TRBD2 (5 bases). This CDR3 region has 17 residues. In germline, CDR1 is SGHRS, CDR2 YFSETQ. V was cut by 3 bases and J by 0 bases, with 17 bases left in between. The CDR3 sequence: CASSWIGIDTSTDTQYF. Here the CDR3 DNA reads TGCGCCAGCAGCTGGATCGGGATAGACACTAGCACAGATACGCAGTATTTT.

The V call is TRBV30, the J call TRBJ1-5; 8 nucleotides align to TRBD1. This CDR3 is 13 amino acids long. Germline trimming cut 3 bases from V and 6 bases from J; bases unmatched to any gene: 4. Germline CDR1 reads GTSNPN; CDR2 reads SVGIG (reference sequence). The CDR3 DNA reads TGTGCCTGGAGGCAGGGGGCTTCTCAGCCCCAGCATTTT. Translating it yields CAWRQGASQPQHF. Using reference TRBV30 and TRBJ1-5 for the parts outside the CDR3, the full variable domain is SQTIHQWPATLVQPVGSPLSLECTVEGTSNPNLYWYRQAAGRGLQLLFYSVGIGQISSEVPQNLSASRPQDRQFILSSKKLLLSDSGFYLCAWRQGASQPQHFGDGTRLSIL.

The rearrangement uses TRBV13 and TRBJ1-4, with D perhaps matching TRBD1 (6 bases). V lost 1 base, J lost 6 bases, and 12 bases lay in between. CDR1 and CDR2 (germline): PRHDT, FYEKMQ (reference sequence). The CDR3 extends over 15 amino acids. Written as DNA, the CDR3 is TGTGCCAGCAGCTTAGTGGGGGCTGGGGATGAAAAACTGTTTTTT. Its protein is CASSLVGAGDEKLFF. Variable domain in full (rest from reference TRBV13 and TRBJ1-4): AAGVIQSPRHLIKEKRETATLKCYPIPRHDTVYWYQQGPGQDPQFLISFYEKMQSDKGSIPDRFSAQQFSDYHSELNMSSLELGDSALYFCASSLVGAGDEKLFFGSGTQLSVL.